This is a list of T cell receptor beta chains from one sample in a study of T-cell reconstitution after alpha-beta-depleted transplantation in children. Via MiXCR, TCRdb re-called the PCR reads, giving one row per CDR3 protein. This table has about 200,000 distinct CDR3 sequences, 7.5% to 9.5% appearing once. The starting material was PBMCs, mostly from graft donor cells, obtained 360 days after TCRalphabeta/CD19-depleted stem cell transplant. The receptors originated from a male patient aged 2 to 9 who had a stem cell transplant for acute myeloid leukemia, so the T cells may come from the graft donor. Each CDR3 is given with its conserved first and last residue.

v_call	j_call	cdr3_aa
TRBV11-2	TRBJ2-1	CASSLDRVERKRYNEQFF
TRBV5-6	TRBJ2-3	CASSLTGGDTDTQYF
TRBV13	TRBJ1-1	CASSNRDRGSTEAFF
TRBV11-2	TRBJ2-3	CASTRRGGSYTDTQYF
TRBV12-3/TRBV12-4	TRBJ2-2	CASSLVSGSTGELFF
TRBV12-3/TRBV12-4	TRBJ2-3	CASSLMDSTDTQYF
TRBV24-1	TRBJ2-2	CATSATVTGELFF
TRBV9	TRBJ2-1	CASSPAHSYNEQFF
TRBV6-1	TRBJ2-1	CASRLQANNEQFF
TRBV3-1	TRBJ2-2	CASSPGTVNTGELFF
TRBV15	TRBJ2-7	CATSGGTSGSFREQYF
TRBV5-4	TRBJ1-1	CASSWTGTGDVRHTEAFF
TRBV7-9	TRBJ1-1	CASSFMVLNTEAFF
TRBV12-3/TRBV12-4	TRBJ1-1	CASSPSDGGTEAFF
TRBV25-1	TRBJ2-1	CASSEFRPGLAGKVFNEQFF
TRBV7-2	TRBJ2-5	CASSLTSGNQETQYF
TRBV20-1	TRBJ2-5	CSARPDRQETQYF
TRBV2	TRBJ1-2	CASSEAGRPGYTF